This T cell receptor beta chain came from a study of blood T cells in healthy people across ages. Trimming took 11 bases from V and 2 from J; bases not matched to a gene: 14. Per the germline V gene, CDR1 is MDHEN and CDR2 is SYDVKM. CDR3 length equals 16 residues. A second about 7 to 12 cycle PCR used barcoded and J-beta primers. One entry per CDR3 protein results from TCRdb running MiXCR on the 5' RACE reads. This sample has about 780,000 distinct CDR3 sequences; around 50% occur once, and the top ten carry 18%. This clonotype originated in an elderly man in good health. The V and J genes are TRBV28 and TRBJ2-3; 9 positions match TRBD2. The sequenced sample consisted of blood. The CDR3 protein is CAGNAGGLAFTDTQYF. The DNA of the CDR3 is TGTGCCGGCAACGCGGGTGGACTAGCGTTCACAGATACGCAGTATTTT.